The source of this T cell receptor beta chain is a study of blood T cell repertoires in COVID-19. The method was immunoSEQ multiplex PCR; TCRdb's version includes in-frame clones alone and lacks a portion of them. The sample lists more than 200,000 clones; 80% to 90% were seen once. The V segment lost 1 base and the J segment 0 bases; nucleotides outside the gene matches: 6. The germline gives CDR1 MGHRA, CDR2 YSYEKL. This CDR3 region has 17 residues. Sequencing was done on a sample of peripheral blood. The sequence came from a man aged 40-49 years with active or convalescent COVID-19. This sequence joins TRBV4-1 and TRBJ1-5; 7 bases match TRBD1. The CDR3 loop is CASSQATWDSSNQPQHF. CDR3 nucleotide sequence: TGCGCCAGCAGCCAAGCTACCTGGGACAGTAGCAATCAGCCCCAGCATTTT.